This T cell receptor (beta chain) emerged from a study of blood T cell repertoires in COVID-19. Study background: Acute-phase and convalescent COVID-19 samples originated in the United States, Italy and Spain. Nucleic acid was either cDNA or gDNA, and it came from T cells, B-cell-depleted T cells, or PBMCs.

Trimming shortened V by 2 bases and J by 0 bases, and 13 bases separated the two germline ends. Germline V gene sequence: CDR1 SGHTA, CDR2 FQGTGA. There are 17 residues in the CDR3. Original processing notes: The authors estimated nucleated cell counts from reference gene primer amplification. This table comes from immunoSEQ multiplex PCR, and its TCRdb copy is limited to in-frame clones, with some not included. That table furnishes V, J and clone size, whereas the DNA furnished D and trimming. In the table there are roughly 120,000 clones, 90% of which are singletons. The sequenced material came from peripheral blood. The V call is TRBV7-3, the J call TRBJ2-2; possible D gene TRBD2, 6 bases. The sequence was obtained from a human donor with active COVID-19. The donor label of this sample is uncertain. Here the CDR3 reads CASSLSVGGTNTGELFF. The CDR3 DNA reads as TGTGCCAGCAGCTTATCCGTGGGGGGAACGAACACCGGGGAGCTGTTTTTT.